This TCR beta chain appears in the sequencing data of a study of regulatory T cells in long-lasting Graves disease. The junction had 6 bases not matched to a gene; V was cut back by 9 bases and J by 1 base. The germline gives CDR1 SNHLY, CDR2 FYNNEI. CDR3 length: 14 residues. Time point noted: persistent/refractory GD, antithyroid drugs over 5 years with positive TRAb. The TCR library was made from RNA extracted from PBMCs. Arm-PCR of CDR3 regions with iRepertoire HTBI primers generated TCR beta libraries. TCRdb reanalysed the multiplex PCR reads using MiXCR and keeps one entry per CDR3 protein. The profile shows 600,000 to 850,000 distinct CDR3 sequences, about 32% of them singletons. Concerning this clonotype: Its antigen is unidentified.

Regarding the study as a whole: It is possible that accuracy was reduced by the small size of the sample.

The V call is TRBV2, the J call TRBJ2-7; 10 nucleotides line up with TRBD2. The sample consisted of peripheral blood mononuclear cells (PBMCs), taken when the disease was refractory, from a patient treated with antithyroid drugs. The sequence was collected from a female donor with Graves disease. For the CDR3, the DNA is TGTGCCAGTAACGAGCGGGAGGGTTCCTACGAGCAGTACTTC. It yields the protein CASNEREGSYEQYF.